This record concerns one T cell receptor (beta chain) sequence. The sample holds a few counts of this clone. This clone's antigen is unknown. Per-base qualities were not stored, and no clone one base away is much larger. The data are from a study of vaccination effects on CD4 cells after COVID-19 (dated by TCRdb to between 2021 and 2024). For context, the study as a whole: In the ViraFEST assay, PBMC were stimulated with viral peptide pools, and antigen-specific CD4+ T cell clonotypes were then identified by expansion using TCR sequencing. Participants received two doses of either the BNT162b2 or the mRNA-1273 mRNA SARS-CoV-2 vaccine. Roughly 2 million PBMC per well were cultured in IMDM with 5% human AB serum, roughly 10 IU/ml IL-2 and gentamicin, plus 10 ug/ml peptides. SARS-CoV-2 spike-specific CD4+ TCR repertoires were compared before and after mRNA vaccination in COVID-19 convalescent patients and in infection-naive vaccine recipients. Altogether, some 10 COVID-19 convalescent patients and a handful of SARS-CoV-2-naive healthy vaccine recipients made up the full study. The Oncomine TCR Beta short-read assay on an Illumina iSeq 100 was used to sequence cultures from other donors in the study.

After less than eleven days of culture, CD4+ T cells were isolated with the EasySep CD4+ T cell isolation kit. Healthy vaccine recipients had no prior SARS-CoV-2 infection, confirmed by negative nucleocapsid antibodies before and after vaccination. Half of the culture medium was replaced with fresh IL-2-containing medium on days 3 and 7. Unless noted otherwise, every peptide stimulation condition was grown in triplicate wells. PBMC were separated from whole blood using Ficoll-Paque Plus gradient centrifugation and were then either cryopreserved at -140C or used fresh. Genomic DNA was extracted from cultured CD4+ T cells with the QIAamp micro DNA kit. Library preparation used the immunoSEQ multiplex PCR assay. DNA from the cultured, isolated CD4+ T cells was subjected to TCR beta CDR3 sequencing. Processing in the source paper ran as follows. The analysis removed non-productive TCR sequences, trimmed reads to the CDR3 region, and retained only CDR3s that were 7 or more amino acids long. Antigen-specific clonotypes were identified with the MANAFEST web app by comparing expansion in peptide wells against reference cultures. To count as positive, a clone had to show expansion at FDR<0.05 compared with the reference and with all other wells, an odds ratio above 5, and a frequency above 0.1% in two replicate wells. Clonotypes significantly expanded in SARS-CoV-2 spike wells and in at least one common cold coronavirus spike condition were defined as cross-reactive. Levenshtein distance calculated with the stringdist R package was used to assess CDR3 similarity, and unrooted trees were constructed with ape in R 3.6.1. TCRdb holds this immuneACCESS table with in-frame rearrangements only. Some clones are missing; in checked studies, unresolved V genes explain under half, and the rest has no known cause. That table supplies the V and J calls and clone size; D and trimming were determined from the DNA. Recorded for this sample are about 39,000 clones; 82% of them occurred a single time. Roughly 3% of the sample lies in the top ten.

Overall results and qualifications from the work: The study was limited by a small number of convalescent patients, and early post-infection timepoints were lacking. Both infection-induced and vaccine-induced clones contracted markedly at late post-vaccination timepoints, which is consistent with waning T cell responses. Among healthy vaccine recipients, nearly all vaccine-induced clones were SARS-CoV-2 mono-reactive, and just 1 of 255 was cross-reactive with common cold coronaviruses.

This TCR came from a human donor who received a COVID-19 vaccine. The sequenced sample was CD4+ T cells from PBMCs cultured without peptide, obtained before COVID-19 vaccination.

The DNA sequence reads TGTGCCAGCAGCTTGCTAGCGGGGGCTAACAATGAGCAGTTCTTC. This sequence encodes CASSLLAGANNEQFF. The rearranged segments are TRBV5-5 and TRBJ2-1; 10 of the junction bases match TRBD2. The junction shows trimming of 1 base on V and 5 bases on J, and the gene matches do not reach 3 bases of it. The germline V gene (reference sequence) supplies CDR1 SGHKS and CDR2 YYEKEE. The CDR3 covers 15 residues, taking in both the cysteine and the phenylalanine. The CDR3 DNA has 45 bases and is translated from base 1.